This T cell receptor (beta chain) was identified in a study of control samples from healthy donors and cancer patients. TCRdb's table, derived via immunoSEQ multiplex PCR, lists solely in-frame clones and lacks some. The data contain about 130,000 clones, approximately 94% of them seen just once; the ten biggest clones take up about 1.5%. The sample taken for sequencing was PBMCs. The clonotype was recovered from a man in his forties or fifties with head and neck cancer.

CDR3 region: CASSLRAGVNTGELFF. Written as DNA, the CDR3 is TGTGCCAGCAGCTTAAGGGCAGGGGTTAACACCGGGGAGCTGTTTTTT. The rearrangement uses TRBV7-3 and TRBJ2-2, with D possibly TRBD1 on 6 matching bases. V lost 1 base, J lost 2 bases, and 11 bases lay in between. CDR1 is SGHTA and CDR2 is FQGTGA in the germline V gene. CDR3 length equals 16 residues. The complete variable domain, with remaining parts taken from reference TRBV7-3 and TRBJ2-2, reads GAGVSQTPSNKVTEKGKYVELRCDPISGHTALYWYRQSLGQGPEFLIYFQGTGAADDSGLPNDRFFAVRPEGSVSTLKIQRTERGDSAVYLCASSLRAGVNTGELFFGEGSRLTVL.